The 2 T cell receptor beta chains below all came from one sample that was sequenced in a study of CD8+ T cells in alopecia areata. It was cDNA, reverse transcribed from extracted RNA, that served as the sequencing template. Sequencing was performed with immunoSEQ multiplex PCR; in TCRdb, only in-frame clones are kept and a portion is missing. The table lists about 56,000 clones, over 95% of them singletons. The sequencing used CD8+ T cells sorted from blood, collected at week 0. The receptor set was obtained from a human donor with alopecia areata.

This clone was recorded only once. The chain has TRBV2 and TRBJ1-5; 7 nucleotides line up with TRBD1. From germline, CDR1 is SNHLY and CDR2 FYNNEI. The CDR3 is made up of 17 amino acids. Trimming removed 6 bases from V and 3 bases from J; junction bases left unmatched: 14. The DNA for the CDR3 is TGTGCCAGCAGCGAGCGGGACAGCCTTGTCTTCAATCAGCCCCAGCATTTT. Amino acid sequence: CASSERDSLVFNQPQHF.

The J gene is TRBJ2-1, the V gene TRBV18; 7 positions agree with TRBD2. The J segment lost 5 bases and the V segment lost 1 base, leaving 14 bases of the junction unmatched. This CDR3 contains 18 residues. In germline, CDR1 is KGHSH, CDR2 LQKENI. Here the CDR3 reads CASSPLGSAGRVHNEQFF. The CDR3 DNA follows: TGTGCCAGCTCACCACTGGGATCGGCGGGGAGGGTCCACAATGAGCAGTTCTTC.